A single sample gave rise to the 3 T cell receptor beta chains below, sequenced in a study of PD-L1 blockade in urothelial cancer. The protocol was immunoSEQ multiplex PCR, while the TCRdb copy is restricted to in-frame clones and leaves out a portion. The sample lists about 49,000 clones; approximately 79% were seen once. Documented time point: pretreatment peripheral blood. This material consisted of PBMCs, taken around atezolizumab (anti-PD-L1) treatment. The receptors stem from a man between 65 and 85 years old with urothelial cancer.

The chain uses TRBV2 and TRBJ2-1, with TRBD2 matching 10 bases. The CDR3 is made up of 15 amino acids. Germline lookup yields CDR1 SNHLY and CDR2 FYNNEI. The V segment lost 6 bases and the J segment 1 base; nucleotides outside the gene matches: 3. CDR3 nucleotide sequence: TGTGCCAGCAGAATAGCGGGAGGTTCCTACAATGAGCAGTTCTTC. Translated: CASRIAGGSYNEQFF. Full variable domain (outside the CDR3, taken from reference TRBV2 and TRBJ2-1): EPEVTQTPSHQVTQMGQEVILRCVPISNHLYFYWYRQILGQKVEFLVSFYNNEISEKSEIFDDQFSVERPDGSNFTLKIRSTKLEDSAMYFCASRIAGGSYNEQFFGPGTRLTVL.

This clone was seen only a few times. The chain joins TRBV28 to TRBJ1-1; 11 nucleotides align to TRBD1. V lost 2 bases and J lost 4; bases outside the gene matches: 6. Per germline, CDR1 MDHEN and CDR2 SYDVKM. CDR3 length: 16 amino acids. The CDR3 DNA is TGTGCCAGCAGTTTACCTCGGACAGGGGGCCCCACTGAAGCTTTCTTT. Protein: CASSLPRTGGPTEAFF.

About this clone: Distinct nucleotide sequences in the sample also encode this CDR3. The genes are TRBV30 and TRBJ2-7; the match to TRBD1 covers 11 bases. The CDR3 has 12 residues. Germline-derived CDR1 and CDR2 are GTSNPN and SVGIG (reference sequence). V lost 5 bases and J lost 3; bases outside the gene matches: 0. CDR3 region: CAWGTGGYEQYF. The CDR3 region has the DNA TGTGCCTGGGGGACAGGGGGCTACGAGCAGTACTTC.